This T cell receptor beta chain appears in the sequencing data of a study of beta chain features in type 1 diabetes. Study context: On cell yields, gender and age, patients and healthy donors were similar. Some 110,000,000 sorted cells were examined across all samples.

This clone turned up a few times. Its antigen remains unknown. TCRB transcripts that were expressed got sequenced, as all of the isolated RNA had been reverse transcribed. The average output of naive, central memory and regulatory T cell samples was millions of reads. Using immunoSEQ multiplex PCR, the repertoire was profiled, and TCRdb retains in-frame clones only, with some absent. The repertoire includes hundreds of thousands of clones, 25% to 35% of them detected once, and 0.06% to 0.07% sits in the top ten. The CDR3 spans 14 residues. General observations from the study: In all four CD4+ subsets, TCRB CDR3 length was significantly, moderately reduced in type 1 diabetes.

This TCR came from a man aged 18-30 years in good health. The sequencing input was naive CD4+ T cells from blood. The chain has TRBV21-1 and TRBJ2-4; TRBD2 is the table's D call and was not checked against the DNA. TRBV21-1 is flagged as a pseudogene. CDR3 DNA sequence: TGTGCCAGCAGCACGAGCGGGAGCAAAAACATTCAGTACTTC. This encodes CASSTSGSKNIQYF.